The rows below give T cell receptor beta chains drawn from one sample of a study of blood T cell repertoires in COVID-19. The table came from immunoSEQ multiplex PCR; TCRdb's copy has only in-frame clones and leaves some out. The table shows around 180,000 clones, with roughly 84% occurring only once. Sequences were obtained from peripheral blood. The receptors shown here come from a woman older than 75 with active or convalescent COVID-19. Both conserved end residues are trimmed from each CDR3. The order of the fields is J gene, V gene, clone size, CDR3 protein. Size is omitted from some rows. Given values are once, few, many or a class for expanded clones.

>TRBJ1-1|TRBV6-6|once
ASSYSRGGETEAF
>TRBJ1-2|TRBV5-1|.
ASSSLGWDTRRYGYT
>TRBJ2-3|TRBV5-1|.
ASSSGGGADTQY
>TRBJ2-1|TRBV3-1/TRBV3-2|.
ASSYALGSVPIAGTDYNEQF
>TRBJ2-3|TRBV3-1/TRBV3-2|once
ASSPTGVAQY
>TRBJ1-1|TRBV5-1|.
ASSKEGARGNTEAF
>TRBJ1-5|TRBV19|.
ASSIPGVRAQH
>TRBJ2-7|TRBV11-1|.
ASSFFGGGGNEQY
>TRBJ2-5|TRBV19|.
ASSMGGMGEETQY
>TRBJ1-6|TRBV30|.
AQSLGGPPLH
>TRBJ2-3|TRBV30|.
AWSLQSSTDTQY
>TRBJ2-7|TRBV3-1/TRBV3-2|.
ASSQVGLSSYEQY
>TRBJ2-2|TRBV25-1|.
ASSPRTSGANTGELF
>TRBJ1-1|TRBV28|.
ASRTSVVTEAF
>TRBJ1-4|TRBV29-1|once
SANVPGQGWEKLF
>TRBJ2-1|TRBV18|.
ASSRYREDYNEQF
>TRBJ1-2|TRBV28|.
ASSFQGARGPGYT
>TRBJ2-5|TRBV7-6|.
ASSSTTSVETQY
>TRBJ2-2|TRBV5-5|once
ASSGGIRTGVPGELF
>TRBJ1-2|TRBV18|.
ASSPREGGGYT
>TRBJ2-2|TRBV7-8|once
ASSPRPSGNTGELF
>TRBJ2-5|TRBV18|.
ASSPRIAEQETQY
>TRBJ1-2|TRBV28|.
ASEGAYGYT
>TRBJ1-1|TRBV10-3|few
AISGQGWTEAF
>TRBJ1-6|TRBV19|.
ASMRDSYNSPLH
>TRBJ1-1|TRBV3-1/TRBV3-2|.
ASSKATDEAF
>TRBJ1-3|TRBV4-1|.
ASSQDLSGGNTIY
>TRBJ2-3|TRBV25-1|.
ASSEWEDTQY
>TRBJ2-7|TRBV28|.
ATRQGASHEQY
>TRBJ1-2|TRBV4-1|.
ASSQKGTGGTSNYGYT
>TRBJ1-1|TRBV30|.
AWSKTPLAAEAF
>TRBJ1-1|TRBV5-1|few
ASSLEGQGVSTEAF
>TRBJ1-2|TRBV7-9|.
ASSTDRGVVGYT
>TRBJ2-7|TRBV18|.
ASSPLGPGVSYEQY
>TRBJ2-7|TRBV12-3/TRBV12-4|few
ASSLRLAGVPY
>TRBJ2-7|TRBV28|once
ASSLAAAGGSLDEQY
>TRBJ1-4|TRBV5-5|.
ASSDGTGPATNEKLF
>TRBJ1-5|TRBV21-1|.
ASPGQGWQPQH
>TRBJ2-1|TRBV5-8|.
ASSRDRERIEYNEQF
>TRBJ2-2|TRBV5-4|few
ASSLQGASTGELF
>TRBJ2-7|TRBV2|.
ASSENRVIPKSS
>TRBJ1-1|TRBV5-1|once
ASSLDRGNTEAF
>TRBJ2-1|TRBV10-3|.
AISVGLANNEQF
>TRBJ2-1|TRBV12-5|.
ASGSPRAVTGTPYNEQF
>TRBJ2-2|TRBV5-1|.
ASSYAGPGGGTGELF